This record concerns one T cell receptor beta chain sequence. These data are taken from a study of blood T cell repertoires in COVID-19. Study in general: Whether acute or convalescent, the COVID-19 samples came from the United States, Italy and Spain. PBMCs, B-cell-depleted T cells, or T cells were the source of the cDNA or gDNA that made up the material.

Germline V gene sequence: CDR1 LNHDA, CDR2 SQIVND (reference sequence). V dropped 7 bases and J dropped 1 base, with 10 bases sitting between them. This CDR3 spans 13 amino acids. In the original workflow: Reference gene primers were amplified, and this amplification served to estimate nucleated cell counts. Profiled with immunoSEQ multiplex PCR; TCRdb holds only in-frame clones, not every one. V and J calls and clone size are as listed in that table; D and trimming were resolved from the DNA. The table shows 300,000 to 450,000 clones, with approximately 80% occurring only once. This receptor was taken from a human donor with acute or convalescent COVID-19. The donor label of this sample is uncertain. Sequenced: peripheral blood. The chain has TRBV19 and TRBJ1-1; no definite D call. CDR3 region: CASMKQRNTEAFF. The CDR3 DNA reads TGTGCCAGTATGAAGCAGCGGAACACTGAAGCTTTCTTT.